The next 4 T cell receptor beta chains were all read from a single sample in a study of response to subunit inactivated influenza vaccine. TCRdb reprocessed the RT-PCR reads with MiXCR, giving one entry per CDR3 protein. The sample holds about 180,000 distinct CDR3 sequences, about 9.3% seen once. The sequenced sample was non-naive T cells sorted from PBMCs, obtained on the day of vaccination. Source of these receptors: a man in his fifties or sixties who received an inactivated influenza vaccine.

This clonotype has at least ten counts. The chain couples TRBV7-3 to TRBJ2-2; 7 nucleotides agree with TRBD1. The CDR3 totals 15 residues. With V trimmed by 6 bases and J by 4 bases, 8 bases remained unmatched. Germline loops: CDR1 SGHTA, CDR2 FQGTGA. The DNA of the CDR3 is TGTGCCAGCAGGCTAACACAGGGGACCACCGGGGAGCTGTTTTTT. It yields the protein CASRLTQGTTGELFF.

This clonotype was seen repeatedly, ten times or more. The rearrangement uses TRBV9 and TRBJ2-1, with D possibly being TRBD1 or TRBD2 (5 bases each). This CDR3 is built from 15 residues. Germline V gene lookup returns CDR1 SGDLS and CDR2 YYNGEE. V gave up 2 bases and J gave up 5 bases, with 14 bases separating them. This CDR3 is CASSVRDRYNNEQFF. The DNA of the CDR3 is TGTGCCAGCAGCGTCCGGGACCGCTACAACAATGAGCAGTTCTTC.

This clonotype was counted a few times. CDR3 residues: CASSLGPNYEQYF. For the CDR3, the DNA is TGTGCCAGCAGCTTAGGACCCAACTACGAGCAGTACTTC. This chain uses TRBV5-5 with TRBJ2-7; D unclear. V shed 2 bases and J shed 3 bases, with 9 bases lying between them. CDR1 is SGHKS and CDR2 is YYEKEE in the germline V gene (reference sequence). The CDR3 is 13 residues long.

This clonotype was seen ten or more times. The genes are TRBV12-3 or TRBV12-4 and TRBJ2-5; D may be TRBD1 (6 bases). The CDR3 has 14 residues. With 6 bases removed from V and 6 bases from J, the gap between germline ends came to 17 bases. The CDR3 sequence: CASRTRTVRKTQYF. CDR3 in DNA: TGTGCCAGCAGGACCCGGACAGTCAGGAAGACCCAGTACTTC.